This T cell receptor (beta chain) was identified in a study of beta chain features in type 1 diabetes. There are 14 residues in the CDR3. In germline, CDR1 is SSHAT, CDR2 FNYEAQ (reference sequence). Remarks on this clone: Its matching antigen is unknown. One junction end disagrees with the germline gene, perhaps due to a read error.

All of the isolated RNA was reverse transcribed, so expressed TCRB transcripts were sequenced. The data were produced by immunoSEQ multiplex PCR, yet TCRdb's version contains in-frame clones alone and is incomplete. The repertoire has 300,000 to 400,000 clones, 9.5% to 10% of them found once; the top ten carry less than 0.65%. Notes on the study in general: Type 1 diabetes patients had moderately but significantly shorter TCRB CDR3s in all four CD4+ subsets.

V usage is TRBV7-7 and J usage is TRBJ2-5, with D possibly being TRBD2 (7 bases). The sample was central memory CD4+ T cells from blood. This receptor was taken from a young man with type 1 diabetes. DNA of the CDR3: TGTGCTAGCAGCTTAGGGGGGGCTAGCCCGTCCCAGTACTTC. This gives the protein CASSLGGASPSQYF.